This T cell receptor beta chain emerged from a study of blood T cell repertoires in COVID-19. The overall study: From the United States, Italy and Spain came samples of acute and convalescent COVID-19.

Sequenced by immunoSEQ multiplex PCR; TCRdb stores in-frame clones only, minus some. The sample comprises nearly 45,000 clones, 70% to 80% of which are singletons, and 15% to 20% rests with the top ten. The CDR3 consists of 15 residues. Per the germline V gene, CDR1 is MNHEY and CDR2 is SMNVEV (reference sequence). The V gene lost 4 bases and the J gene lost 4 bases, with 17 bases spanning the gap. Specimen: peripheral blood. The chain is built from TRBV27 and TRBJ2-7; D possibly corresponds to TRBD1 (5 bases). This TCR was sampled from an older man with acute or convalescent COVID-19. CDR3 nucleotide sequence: TGTGCCAGCAGTTCTCGGAGCCAGGGAAGTTACGAGCAGTACTTC. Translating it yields CASSSRSQGSYEQYF.